This record looks at one T cell receptor (beta chain) sequence and its context. This clonotype showed up just a few times. Its antigen remains unidentified. No per-base quality is available; no much larger clone lies one base away. V loses 1 base of germline sequence and J loses 5 bases, and the interval between the two ends is 9 bases. Taken from cysteine to phenylalanine, the CDR3 has 14 residues. Only CDR3 DNA is held: 42 bases, read in frame from base 1. The library came from PCR. Sequencing was performed on an Illumina HiSeq 2000. The public reads were reprocessed in TCRdb via fastp at Q25 and MiXCR, keeping in-frame beta chains. Every CDR3 protein is listed once, alongside the most common genes and DNA of its rows. The sample table contains fewer than 90,000 distinct CDR3 sequences; only one count was recorded for over 40% of them. Jointly, the top ten make up around an eighth of the sample. The sample is drawn from a study of CDR3 diversity in severe acne (dated by TCRdb to the late 2010s).

The source is a male donor in good health, without acne. The sequence links TRBV12-3 or TRBV12-4 to TRBJ1-5; the D gene identity is not certain. Specimen: blood. In nucleotides, the sequence is TGTGCCAGCAGTTTAGGGTCGGGTTATCAGCCCCAGCATTTT. The encoded protein is CASSLGSGYQPQHF.